In this sample, the clone carrying this TCR beta chain turned up many times. Its antigen is not identified. It was RNA transcripts that yielded the amplified TCR beta CDR3 regions. Primed by the HTBI set, a first-round RT-PCR was run on the TCR CDR3. TCRdb independently ran MiXCR on the multiplex PCR reads; one entry per CDR3 protein. The repertoire holds about 400,000 distinct CDR3 sequences, with about 15% as singletons. The data were taken from a study of T cells in Graves' hyperthyroidism and ophthalmopathy. Study-level findings and limits: Ophthalmopathy was predicted by the model a median of approximately 6.6 months ahead of onset.

Blood was sampled at initial diagnosis of hyperthyroidism, prior to onset of any ophthalmopathy symptoms. This CDR3 region has 16 residues. Per germline, CDR1 LGHNA and CDR2 YSLEER. V lost 6 bases and J lost 4; bases outside the gene matches: 8. Sequencing was done on a sample of blood. This chain connects TRBV4-3 to TRBJ2-2, with TRBD2 matching over 10 bases. This TCR was recovered from a woman between 18 and 29 years old with Graves' hyperthyroidism that later progressed to Graves' ophthalmopathy. CDR3 coding DNA: TGCGCCAGCAGGACAGAATGGACTAGCGGCACCGGGGAGCTGTTTTTT. The encoded protein is CASRTEWTSGTGELFF.